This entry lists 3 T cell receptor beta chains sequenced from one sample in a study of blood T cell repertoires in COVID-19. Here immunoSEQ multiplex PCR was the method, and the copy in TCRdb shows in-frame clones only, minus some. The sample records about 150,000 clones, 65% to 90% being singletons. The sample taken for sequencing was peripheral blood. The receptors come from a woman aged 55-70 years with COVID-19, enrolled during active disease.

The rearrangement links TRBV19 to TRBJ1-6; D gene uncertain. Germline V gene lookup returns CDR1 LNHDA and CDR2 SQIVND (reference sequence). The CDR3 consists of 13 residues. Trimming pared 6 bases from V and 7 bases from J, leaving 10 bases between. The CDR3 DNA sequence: TGTGCCAGTAGACCAACAGCCAATTCACCCCTCCACTTT. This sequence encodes CASRPTANSPLHF.

The CDR3 here is CASSFGTEGNGYTF. CDR3 in DNA: TGTGCCAGCAGCTTCGGGACAGAGGGGAATGGCTACACCTTC. The chain carries TRBV7-2 and TRBJ1-2, with 7 nucleotides matching TRBD1. Trimming took 3 bases from V and 6 from J; bases not matched to a gene: 7. The CDR3 covers 14 residues. Germline CDR1 SGHTA, CDR2 FQGNSA.

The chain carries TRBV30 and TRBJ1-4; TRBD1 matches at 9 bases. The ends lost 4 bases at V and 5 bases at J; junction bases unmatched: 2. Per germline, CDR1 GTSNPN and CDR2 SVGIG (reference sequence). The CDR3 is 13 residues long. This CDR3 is CAWNRGRNEKLFF. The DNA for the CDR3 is TGTGCCTGGAACAGGGGGCGCAATGAAAAACTGTTTTTT.